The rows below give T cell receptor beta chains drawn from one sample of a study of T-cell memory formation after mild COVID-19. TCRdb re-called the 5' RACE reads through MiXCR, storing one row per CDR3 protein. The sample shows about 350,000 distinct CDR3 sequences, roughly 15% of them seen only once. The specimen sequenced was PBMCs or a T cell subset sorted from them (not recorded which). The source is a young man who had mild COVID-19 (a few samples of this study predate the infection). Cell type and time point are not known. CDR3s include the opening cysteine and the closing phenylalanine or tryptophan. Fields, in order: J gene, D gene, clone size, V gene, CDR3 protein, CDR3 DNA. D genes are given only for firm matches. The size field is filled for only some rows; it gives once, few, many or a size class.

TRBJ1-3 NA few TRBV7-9 CASRAGTGSGNTIYF TGTGCCAGCAGGGCCGGGACCGGCTCTGGAAACACCATATATTTT
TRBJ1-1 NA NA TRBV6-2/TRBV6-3 CASRGRGGSTEAFF TGTGCCAGCAGGGGAAGAGGGGGGAGCACTGAAGCTTTCTTT
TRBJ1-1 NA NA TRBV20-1 CSAYRTDIEAFF TGCAGTGCCTACCGGACGGACATTGAAGCTTTCTTT
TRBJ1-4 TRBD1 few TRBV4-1 CASSQERGQASPNEKLFF TGCGCCAGCAGCCAAGAACGGGGACAGGCTTCACCTAATGAAAAACTGTTTTTT
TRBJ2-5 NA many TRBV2 CASSRGEQETQYF TGTGCCAGTAGCAGGGGCGAACAAGAGACCCAGTACTTC
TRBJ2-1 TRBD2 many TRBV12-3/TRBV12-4 CASSPPGGGLEQFF TGTGCCAGCAGTCCCCCGGGGGGGGGTCTTGAGCAGTTCTTC
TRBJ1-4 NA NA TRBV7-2 CASSLEVALNEKLFF TGTGCCAGCAGCTTAGAAGTGGCGCTTAATGAAAAACTGTTTTTT
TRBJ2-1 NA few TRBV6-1 CASSEGVGIYNEQFF TGTGCCAGCAGTGAAGGAGTCGGGATCTACAATGAGCAGTTCTTC
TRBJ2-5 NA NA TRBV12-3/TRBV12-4 CASKVFRGADQETQYF TGTGCCAGCAAGGTGTTCCGGGGGGCCGATCAAGAGACCCAGTACTTC
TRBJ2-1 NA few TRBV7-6 CASSPGTAKNEQFF TGTGCCAGCAGCCCCGGGACGGCCAAAAATGAGCAGTTCTTC
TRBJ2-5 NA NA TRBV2 CASRMHVVSETQYF TGTGCCAGCAGGATGCATGTAGTCTCAGAGACCCAGTACTTC
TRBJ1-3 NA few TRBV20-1 CSAADRGNTIYF TGCAGTGCTGCGGACCGCGGAAACACCATATATTTT
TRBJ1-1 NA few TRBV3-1 CASSPPGALNTEAFF TGTGCCAGCAGCCCGCCGGGGGCTCTGAACACTGAAGCTTTCTTT